This TCR beta chain was documented in a study of blood T cells in healthy people across ages (dated by TCRdb to 2015 to 2017). Turning to the overall study: In model experiments, roughly one uniquely barcoded TCR beta cDNA molecule per two T cells was captured by template switching. Age-related changes in TCR beta repertoire diversity were measured in the study by deep sequencing normalized with unique cDNA molecular identifiers. Four age groups were formed from the donors: young (average approximately 15 years), middle-aged (approximately 40), aged (around 62) and long-lived (about 80). Donors of different ages were randomly distributed across sequencing lanes to avoid experimental bias. The study analyzed two additional independent replicas of 1 million unique cDNA reads from the same blood draw for two donors, one aged 18 to 29 and one aged 80 or older.

Receptor amplification or capture employed 5' RACE. The reads were generated on an Illumina HiSeq 2500. A second PCR of about 6 to 11 cycles was performed with a sample-barcoded 5' primer and a J-beta primer mix. Each TCR beta cDNA molecule received a unique molecular identifier from a template-switch 5' adaptor carrying 12 random nucleotides. Each sample yielded at least 3 million CDR3-containing paired-end reads. The Mint cDNA synthesis kit, primed by a TRBC-specific oligonucleotide, was used to synthesize first-strand cDNA from all RNA. Following uracil-DNA glycosylase treatment, all cDNA underwent a first 18-cycle PCR with the universal primers M1SS and BC2_uni_R. Per the source publication's procedure: Each sample was normalized by randomly selecting 1 million high-quality reads, each carrying a distinct molecular identifier. Reads with shared molecular identifiers were discarded instead of being binned into consensus sequences. CDR3 identification, clonotype clustering and error correction used MiTCR with a Q25 quality threshold and the strictest error-elimination algorithm. A nonparametric unseen species model with Euler transformation was used to estimate lower-bound total TCR beta diversity. TCRdb itself trimmed the public reads at Q25 with fastp, ran MiXCR and retained productive beta chains. Rows matching on CDR3 protein sequence are summarized as one entry with the most common DNA and genes. These V and J calls are TCRdb output, not the study's own analysis. In this sample the table shows roughly 1,300,000 distinct CDR3 sequences, approximately 59% of which occur a single time. 6.7% of the sample is in the top ten clones.

The research as a whole found: The percentage of naive T cells measured by flow cytometry correlated strongly with observed TCR beta diversity. Estimates of total diversity based on one million sequenced T cells were regarded as lower bounds and as underestimates. Because donor CMV infection status was unknown, age-related changes in expanded clonotypes were potentially confounded. Conclusive comparison of naive and antigen-experienced compartments was prevented by the profiling of bulk unsorted PBMCs. Compared with the aged group, the long-lived group had more naive CD4+ T cells, fewer expanded clones and increased TCR diversity, suggesting age selection. As age increased, observed TCR beta diversity per million T cells dropped in a roughly linear way, and a significant reduction was already evident by age about 40.

Per the germline V gene, ENHRY is the CDR1 and SYGVKD is the CDR2. V is pared back by 3 bases and J by 5 bases, with 10 bases lying between the germline termini. The CDR3 has 13 amino acids, counting the end cysteine and phenylalanine. Just the 39-base CDR3 DNA is kept, in frame starting at base 1. Concerning this clonotype: The antigen it binds to is not known. No much larger clone exists at a distance of one base, and base qualities are not known.

The 35 to 40 donors, aged about 6 to 90 years, were systemically healthy Caucasian individuals from Russia. Each donor gave around 9.9 milliliters of peripheral blood, collected into EDTA-treated Vacutainer tubes. Ficoll-Paque density-gradient centrifugation was used to isolate PBMCs, with at least 7 million per sample. Trizol reagent was used to extract total RNA from PBMCs, with at least 5 micrograms per sample. Naive CD45RAhigh/CD27high T cell percentages were measured by flow cytometry on a PBMC aliquot from every donor. The origin of this receptor is a man aged 18 to 29 in good health. Material for sequencing was blood. The V gene is TRBV10-3 and the J gene is TRBJ1-2; possibly the D gene is TRBD1, per 5 matching bases. The sequenced DNA is TGTGCCATCAGTGAAGGGGAGAGGTATGGCTACACCTTC. Translated, this is CAISEGERYGYTF.